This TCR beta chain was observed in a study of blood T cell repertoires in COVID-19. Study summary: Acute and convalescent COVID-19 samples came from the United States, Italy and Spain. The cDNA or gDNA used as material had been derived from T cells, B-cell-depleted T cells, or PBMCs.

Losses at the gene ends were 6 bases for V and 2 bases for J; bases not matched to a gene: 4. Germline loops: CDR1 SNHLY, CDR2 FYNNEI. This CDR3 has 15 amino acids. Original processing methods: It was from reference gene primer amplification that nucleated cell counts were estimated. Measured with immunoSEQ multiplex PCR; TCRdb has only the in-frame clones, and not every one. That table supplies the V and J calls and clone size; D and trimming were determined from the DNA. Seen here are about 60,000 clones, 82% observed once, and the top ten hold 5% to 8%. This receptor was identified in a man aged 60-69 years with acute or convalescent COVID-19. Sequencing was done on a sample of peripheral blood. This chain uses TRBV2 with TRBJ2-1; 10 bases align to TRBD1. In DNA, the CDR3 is TGTGCCAGCAGGGCCGGGACAGGGGCCTACAATGAGCAGTTCTTC. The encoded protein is CASRAGTGAYNEQFF.